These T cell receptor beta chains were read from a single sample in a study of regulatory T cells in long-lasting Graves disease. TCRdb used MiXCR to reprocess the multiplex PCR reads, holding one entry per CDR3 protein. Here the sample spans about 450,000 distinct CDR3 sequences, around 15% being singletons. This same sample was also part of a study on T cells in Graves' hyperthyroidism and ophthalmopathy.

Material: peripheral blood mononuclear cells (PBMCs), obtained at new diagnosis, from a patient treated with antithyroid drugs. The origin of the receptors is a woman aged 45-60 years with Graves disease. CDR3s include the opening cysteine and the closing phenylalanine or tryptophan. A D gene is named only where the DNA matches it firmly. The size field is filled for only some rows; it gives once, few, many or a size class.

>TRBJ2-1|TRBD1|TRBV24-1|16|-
CATSDSDRERHNEQFF
TGTGCCACCAGTGATTCGGACAGGGAGAGGCACAATGAGCAGTTCTTC
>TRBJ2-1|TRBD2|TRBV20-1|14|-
CSAPSGSSYNEQFF
TGCAGTGCCCCCAGCGGGAGCTCCTACAATGAGCAGTTCTTC
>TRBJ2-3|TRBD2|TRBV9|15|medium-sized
CASSASGTNTDTQYF
TGTGCCAGCAGCGCCTCCGGGACTAACACAGATACGCAGTATTTT
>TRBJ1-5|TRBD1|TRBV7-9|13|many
CASSYRGNQPQHF
TGTGCCAGCAGTTACAGGGGTAACCAGCCCCAGCATTTT
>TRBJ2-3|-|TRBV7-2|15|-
CASSPGLVYTDTQYF
TGTGCCAGCAGTCCAGGATTGGTCTACACAGATACGCAGTATTTT
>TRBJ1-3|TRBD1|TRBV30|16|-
CAWSVLGTASGNTIYF
TGTGCCTGGAGTGTGCTCGGGACAGCGTCTGGAAACACCATATATTTT
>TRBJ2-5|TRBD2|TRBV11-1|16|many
CASSPRAGGPRETQYF
TGTGCCAGCAGCCCCCGTGCGGGAGGGCCTCGGGAGACCCAGTACTTC
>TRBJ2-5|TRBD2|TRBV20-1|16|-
CSAKGTSGRDRETQYF
TGCAGTGCTAAGGGGACTAGCGGGAGGGATAGAGAGACCCAGTACTTC
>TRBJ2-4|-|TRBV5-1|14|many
CASSRTEAKNIQYF
TGCGCCAGCAGCAGGACAGAAGCCAAAAACATTCAGTACTTC
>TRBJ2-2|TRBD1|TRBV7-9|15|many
CASSPDRGNTGELFF
TGCGCCAGCAGCCCGGACAGGGGGAACACCGGGGAGCTGTTTTTT
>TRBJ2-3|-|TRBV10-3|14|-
CAISEPQSGDTQYF
TGTGCCATCAGTGAGCCGCAGTCAGGAGATACGCAGTATTTT
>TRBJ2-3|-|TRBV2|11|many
CASKYTDTQYF
TGTGCCAGCAAATACACAGATACGCAGTATTTT
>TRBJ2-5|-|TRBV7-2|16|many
CASSLAFGGAGQTQYF
TGTGCCAGCAGCTTAGCCTTTGGAGGGGCGGGACAGACCCAGTACTTC
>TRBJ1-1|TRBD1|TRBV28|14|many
CASSLDRLNTEAFF
TGTGCCAGCAGTTTGGACAGGTTGAACACTGAAGCTTTCTTT
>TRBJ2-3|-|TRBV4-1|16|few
CASSQEWRVSTDTQYF
TGCGCCAGCAGCCAAGAGTGGCGGGTGAGCACAGATACGCAGTATTTT